The clone carrying this T cell receptor (beta chain) appeared a single time. This record belongs to a study of blood T cell repertoires in COVID-19. The wider study: Acute and convalescent COVID-19 samples came from the United States, Italy and Spain. PBMCs, B-cell-depleted T cells, or T cells were the source of the cDNA or gDNA that made up the material.

Measured with immunoSEQ multiplex PCR; TCRdb has only the in-frame clones, and not every one. The sample yields roughly 200,000 clones, 75% to 85% seen once. Germline lookup yields CDR1 SGHTA and CDR2 FQGNSA. The CDR3 has 14 residues. Trimming shortened V by 5 bases and J by 5 bases, and 15 bases separated the two germline ends. The sequenced sample consisted of peripheral blood. The rearrangement joins TRBV7-2 to TRBJ1-2; D gene uncertain. The TCR was taken from a human donor in a cohort sampled during active COVID-19. This chain's CDR3 is CASSASGDGYGYTF. The CDR3 region has the DNA TGTGCCAGCAGCGCTTCGGGTGATGGGTATGGCTACACCTTC.